This T cell receptor beta chain was documented in a study of cytomegalovirus exposure and HLA in healthy donors. In the PCR, 60 Vbeta and 13 Jbeta primers were used. Data came from immunoSEQ multiplex PCR; TCRdb stores just in-frame clones and leaves some out. In total, the table holds around 58,000 clones. The source is a man in his fifties or sixties in good health and CMV-seropositive. The sequencing input was PBMCs.

The CDR3 DNA is TGTGCCAGCAGCGTAGGACTAGCGGGGGGCCATGAGCAGTTCTTC. Amino acids: CASSVGLAGGHEQFF. The chain joins TRBV9 to TRBJ2-1; 13 nucleotides match TRBD2. With 0 bases clipped from V and 8 bases from J, the junction kept 2 bases outside the gene matches. This CDR3 spans 15 amino acids. Germline CDR1 is SGDLS and CDR2 is YYNGEE.